At least ten counts were recorded for the clone carrying this T cell receptor beta chain. Its target is not known. At one boundary the junction diverges from the germline segment, which might be a read error. These data belong to a study of early T cells in non-severe SARS-CoV-2 infection. The study's findings and limits: Anti-spike CD8 specificities were favored by VDJdb matching, whose results missed private and CD4 specificities.

Individual cDNA molecules were tagged with unique molecular identifiers, the study reported. TCRdb ran MiXCR on the 5' RACE reads and lists one entry per CDR3 protein. Altogether 64,000 or so distinct CDR3 sequences are present, less than 15% being singletons, with the ten largest covering about 4.2%. The sequenced sample consisted of whole blood. This receptor was identified in an adult who was a healthcare worker with PCR-confirmed SARS-CoV-2 infection or an uninfected control (not recorded which).

The CDR3 coding sequence is TGCGCCAGCAGCTCGACCGGGACAGGGGTTCGCTATGAGCAGTTCTTC. Translation: CASSSTGTGVRYEQFF. The V call is TRBV25-1, the J call TRBJ2-1; 10 bases are a match to TRBD1. Germline CDR1 and CDR2: MGHDK and SYGVNS. This CDR3 is 16 amino acids long.